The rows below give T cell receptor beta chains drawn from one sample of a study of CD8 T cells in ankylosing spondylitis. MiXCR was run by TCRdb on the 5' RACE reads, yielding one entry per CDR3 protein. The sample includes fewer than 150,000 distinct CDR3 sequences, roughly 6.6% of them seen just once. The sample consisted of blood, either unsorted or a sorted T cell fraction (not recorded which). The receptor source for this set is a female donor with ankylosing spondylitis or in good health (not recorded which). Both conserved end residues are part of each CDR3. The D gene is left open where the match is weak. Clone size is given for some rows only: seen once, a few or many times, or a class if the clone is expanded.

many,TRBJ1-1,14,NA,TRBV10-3,TGTGCCATCAGTGATACTACACCTCGCACTGAAGCTTTCTTT,CAISDTTPRTEAFF
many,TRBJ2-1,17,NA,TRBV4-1,TGCGCCAGCAGCCAACACTACTCCTCGAGCTCCTACAATGAGCAGTTCTTC,CASSQHYSSSSYNEQFF
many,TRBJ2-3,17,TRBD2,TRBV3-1,TGTGCCAGCAGCCGCGATCTAGCGGGGGGCACCACAGATACGCAGTATTTT,CASSRDLAGGTTDTQYF
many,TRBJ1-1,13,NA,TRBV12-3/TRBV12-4,TGTGCCAGCTCACCTTGGGTCAACACTGAAGCTTTCTTT,CASSPWVNTEAFF
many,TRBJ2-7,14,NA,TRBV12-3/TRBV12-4,TGTGCCAGCAGTTTATCCCCGGGTCGGTACGAGCAGTACTTC,CASSLSPGRYEQYF
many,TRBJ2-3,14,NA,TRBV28,TGTGCCAGCAGTCGCAGAGCTAGCACAGATACGCAGTATTTT,CASSRRASTDTQYF
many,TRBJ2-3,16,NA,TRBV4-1,TGCGCCAGCAGCCAAAAACCGGGCAGGGCCACAGATACGCAGTATTTT,CASSQKPGRATDTQYF
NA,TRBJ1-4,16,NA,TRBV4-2,TGTGCCAGCAGCCAGGGCACCGGGACCTATCTGGGAAAACTGTTTTTT,CASSQGTGTYLGKLFF
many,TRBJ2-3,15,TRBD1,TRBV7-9,TGTGCCAGCAGCCCAAGGGACAGATTCACAGATACGCAGTATTTT,CASSPRDRFTDTQYF
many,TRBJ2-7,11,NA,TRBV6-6,TGTGCCAGCAGTTACTACTACGAGCAGTACTTC,CASSYYYEQYF
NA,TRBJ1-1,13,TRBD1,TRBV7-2,TGTGCCAGCAGCCCAAGACAGGGTTCTGAAGCTTTCTTT,CASSPRQGSEAFF
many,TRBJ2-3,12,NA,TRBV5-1,TGCGCCAGCAGCGAACACACAGATACGCAGTATTTT,CASSEHTDTQYF
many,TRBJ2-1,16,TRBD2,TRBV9,TGTGCCAGCAGCGTAGATGGGGGGGGGACCTACAATGAGCAGTTCTTC,CASSVDGGGTYNEQFF
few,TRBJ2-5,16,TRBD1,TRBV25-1,TGTGCCAGCAGTGGTAGATTGGGACAGGGAGGAGAGACCCAGTACTTC,CASSGRLGQGGETQYF
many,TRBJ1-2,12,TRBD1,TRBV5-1,TGCGCCAGCAGCTGGACAGGGGGTGGCTACACCTTC,CASSWTGGGYTF
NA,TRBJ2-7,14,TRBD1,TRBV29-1,TGCAGCGTTGAAAAATCCGGGACAGGGGCCGAGCAGTACTTC,CSVEKSGTGAEQYF
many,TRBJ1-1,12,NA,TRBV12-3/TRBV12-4,TGTGCCAGCAGCCCGGTGAGAACTGAAGCTTTCTTT,CASSPVRTEAFF
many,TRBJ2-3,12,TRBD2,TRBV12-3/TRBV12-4,TGTGCCAGCAGTCCCCGGGGGGGAACGCAGTATTTT,CASSPRGGTQYF
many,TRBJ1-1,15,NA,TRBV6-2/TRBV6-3,TGTGCCAGCAGTTGGGAGGGGCGCGTCGCTAATGAAGCTTTCTTT,CASSWEGRVANEAFF
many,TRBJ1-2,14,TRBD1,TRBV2,TGTGCCAGCAGTGAAAAACAGGGGGCTTATGGCTACACCTTC,CASSEKQGAYGYTF
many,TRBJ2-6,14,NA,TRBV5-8,TGTGCCAGCAGCGCTTACTCTGGGGCCAACGTCCTGACTTTC,CASSAYSGANVLTF
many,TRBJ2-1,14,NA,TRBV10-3,TGTGCCATCAGGCCAGGTGGTTCCTACAATGAGCAGTTCTTC,CAIRPGGSYNEQFF
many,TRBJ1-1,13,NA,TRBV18,TGTGCCAGCTCACTTGGTGGGGACACTGAAGCTTTCTTT,CASSLGGDTEAFF
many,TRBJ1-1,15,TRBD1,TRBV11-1,TGTGCCAGCAGCACAGACAGGGGGCGGAACACTGAAGCTTTCTTT,CASSTDRGRNTEAFF
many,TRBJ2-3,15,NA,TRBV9,TGTGCCAGCAGCGTATCGGCTACTAGCACAGATACGCAGTATTTT,CASSVSATSTDTQYF
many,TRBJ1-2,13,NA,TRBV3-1,TGTGCCAGCAGCCAGGACGGTTCCTATGGCTACACCTTC,CASSQDGSYGYTF
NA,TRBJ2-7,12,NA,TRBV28,TGTGCCAGCAGACCCGACAGCTACGAGCAGTACTTC,CASRPDSYEQYF
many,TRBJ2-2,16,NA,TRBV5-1,TGCGCCAGCAAGCCCCGCCGAGTCGCCATTTTTGGGGAGCTGTTTTTT,CASKPRRVAIFGELFF
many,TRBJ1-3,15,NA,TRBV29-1,TGCAGCGCTGGAATGGACACCGGGCAGGGAAACACCATATATTTT,CSAGMDTGQGNTIYF
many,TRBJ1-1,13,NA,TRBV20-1,TGCAGTGCAGAACGGGGAGAGAACACTGAAGCTTTCTTT,CSAERGENTEAFF
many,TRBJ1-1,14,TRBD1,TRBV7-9,TGTGCCAGCAGCGACCGGGACAGTCACACTGAAGCTTTCTTT,CASSDRDSHTEAFF
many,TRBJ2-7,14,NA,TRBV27,TGTGCCAGCAGACTCTACGGGGGTTCCTACGAGCAGTACTTC,CASRLYGGSYEQYF
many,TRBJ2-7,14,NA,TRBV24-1,TGTGCCACCCAGGACAGAGCCTCGTCCTACGAGCAGTACTTC,CATQDRASSYEQYF
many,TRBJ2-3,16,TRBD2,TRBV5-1,TGCGCCAGCAGCTTGGTAGGAGCGGGGGGGCCAAATACGCAGTATTTT,CASSLVGAGGPNTQYF
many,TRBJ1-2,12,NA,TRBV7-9,TGTGCCAGCAGCGGCCCTTCCCATGGCTACACCTTC,CASSGPSHGYTF
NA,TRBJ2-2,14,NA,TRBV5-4,TGTGCCAGCAGCTTGGCCCAGGGGCCCGGGGAGCTGTTTTTT,CASSLAQGPGELFF
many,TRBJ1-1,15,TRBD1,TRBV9,TGTGCCAGCAGCGTTTCAACAGGGGCTCCAATTGAAGCTTTCTTT,CASSVSTGAPIEAFF
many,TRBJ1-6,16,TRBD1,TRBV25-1,TGTGCCAGCAGTCAGCGATCCGGGACAGGGGATTCACCCCTCCACTTT,CASSQRSGTGDSPLHF
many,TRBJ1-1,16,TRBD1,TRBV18,TGTGCCAGCTCACCACTTCCGGGACAGGAGAACACTGAAGCTTTCTTT,CASSPLPGQENTEAFF
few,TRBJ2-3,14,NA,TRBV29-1,TGCAGCGTTGAAGCGGCGGGGGCCACAGATACGCAGTATTTT,CSVEAAGATDTQYF
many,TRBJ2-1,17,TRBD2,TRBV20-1,TGCAGTGCTAGTGAGCGGGGGGGCCTAAGCCTCTACAATGAGCAGTTCTTC,CSASERGGLSLYNEQFF
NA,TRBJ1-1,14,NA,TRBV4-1,TGTGCCAGCAGCCCCGGGCTTCGCAACACTGAAGCTTTCTTT,CASSPGLRNTEAFF
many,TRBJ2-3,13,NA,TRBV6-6,TGTGCCAGCAGTTACCAGGTTACAGATACGCAGTATTTT,CASSYQVTDTQYF
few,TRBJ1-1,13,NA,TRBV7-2,TGTGCCAGCAGCGGTACAGGGTACCTCGAAGCTTTCTTT,CASSGTGYLEAFF
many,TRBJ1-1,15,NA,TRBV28,TGTGCCAGCAGTTCGCCACAGGGTTGGAACACTGAAGCTTTCTTT,CASSSPQGWNTEAFF
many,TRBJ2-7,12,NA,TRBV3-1,TGTGCCAGCAGCCGAAACTTGTACGAGCAGTACTTC,CASSRNLYEQYF
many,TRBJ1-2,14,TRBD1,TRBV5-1,TGCGCCAGCAGCTTGGAGGGACAGAGCTATGGCTACACCTTC,CASSLEGQSYGYTF
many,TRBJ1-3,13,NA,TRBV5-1,TGCGCCAGCAGCCTAAGCGCCGGAAACACCATATATTTT,CASSLSAGNTIYF
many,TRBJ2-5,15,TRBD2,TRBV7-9,TGTGCCAGCAGCTATGCCGCGGGGGATGAAGAGACCCAGTACTTC,CASSYAAGDEETQYF
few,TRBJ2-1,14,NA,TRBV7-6,TGTGCCAGCAGCTTCGGGGGCCTCAACAATGAGCAGTTCTTC,CASSFGGLNNEQFF
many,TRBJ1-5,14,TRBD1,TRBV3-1,TGTGCCAGCAGCCAGGGACAGGGGGCCGGCTTCCTGCATTTT,CASSQGQGAGFLHF
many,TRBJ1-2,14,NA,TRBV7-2,TGTGCCAGCAGCAAGGAGACGGGGAACTATGGCTACACCTTC,CASSKETGNYGYTF
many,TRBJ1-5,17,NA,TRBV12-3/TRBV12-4,TGTGCCAGCAGTATTTGGGGGCGAGGAGGTAGCAATCAGCCCCAGCATTTT,CASSIWGRGGSNQPQHF
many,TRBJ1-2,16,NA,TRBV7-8,TGTGCCAGCAGCAATAGCCGGGACACCGACACCTATGGCTACACCTTC,CASSNSRDTDTYGYTF
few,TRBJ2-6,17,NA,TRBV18,TGTGCCAGCTCACCGGGACGGGAGAGCTCTGGGGCCAACGTCCTGACTTTC,CASSPGRESSGANVLTF